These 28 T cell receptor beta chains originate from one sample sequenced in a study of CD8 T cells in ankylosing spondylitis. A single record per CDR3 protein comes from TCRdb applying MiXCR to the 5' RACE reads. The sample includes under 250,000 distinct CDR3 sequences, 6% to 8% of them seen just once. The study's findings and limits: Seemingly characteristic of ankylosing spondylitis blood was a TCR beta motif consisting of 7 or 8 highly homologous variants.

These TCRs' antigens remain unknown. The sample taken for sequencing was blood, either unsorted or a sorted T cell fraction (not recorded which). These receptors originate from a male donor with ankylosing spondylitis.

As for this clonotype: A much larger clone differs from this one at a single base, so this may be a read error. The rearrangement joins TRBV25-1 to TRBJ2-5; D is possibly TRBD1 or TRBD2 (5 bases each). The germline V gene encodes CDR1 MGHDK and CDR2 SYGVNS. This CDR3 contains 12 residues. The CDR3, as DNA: TGTGCCAGCAACGGGGCCCAAGCGACCCAGTACTTC. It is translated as CASNGAQATQYF.

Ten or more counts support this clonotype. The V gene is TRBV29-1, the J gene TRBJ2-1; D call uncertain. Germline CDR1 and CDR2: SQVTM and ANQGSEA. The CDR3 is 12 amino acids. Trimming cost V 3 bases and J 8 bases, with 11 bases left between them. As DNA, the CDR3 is TGCAGCGTTGATCTGGGCTTCGATGAGCAGTTCTTC. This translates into CSVDLGFDEQFF.

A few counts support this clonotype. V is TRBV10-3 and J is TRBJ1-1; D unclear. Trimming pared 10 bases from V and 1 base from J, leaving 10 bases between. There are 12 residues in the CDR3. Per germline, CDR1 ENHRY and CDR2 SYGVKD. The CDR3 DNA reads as TGTGCCACGAGGGAGGGGAACACTGAAGCTTTCTTT. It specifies CATREGNTEAFF.

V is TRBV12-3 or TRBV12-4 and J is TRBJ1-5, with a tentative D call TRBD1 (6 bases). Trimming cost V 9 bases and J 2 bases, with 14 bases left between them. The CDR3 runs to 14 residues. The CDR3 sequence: CAREGGLGNQPQHF. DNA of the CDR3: TGTGCCAGAGAGGGGGGGTTAGGCAATCAGCCCCAGCATTTT.

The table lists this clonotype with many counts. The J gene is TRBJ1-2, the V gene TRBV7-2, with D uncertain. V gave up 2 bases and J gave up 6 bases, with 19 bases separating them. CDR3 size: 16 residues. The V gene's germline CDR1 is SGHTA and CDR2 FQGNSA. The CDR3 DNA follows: TGTGCCAGCAGCTTACGTCTCCTGGGGATTGAAAATGGCTACACCTTC. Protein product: CASSLRLLGIENGYTF.

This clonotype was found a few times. The CDR3 protein is CAWVAEDSVADTQYF. The CDR3 coding sequence is TGTGCCTGGGTCGCCGAAGACTCGGTGGCAGATACGCAGTATTTT. The V gene is TRBV30, the J gene TRBJ2-3; D is unresolved. CDR1 and CDR2 from the germline V gene are GTSNPN and SVGIG (reference sequence). CDR3 length equals 15 residues. V lost 5 bases, J lost 4 bases, and 19 bases lay in between.

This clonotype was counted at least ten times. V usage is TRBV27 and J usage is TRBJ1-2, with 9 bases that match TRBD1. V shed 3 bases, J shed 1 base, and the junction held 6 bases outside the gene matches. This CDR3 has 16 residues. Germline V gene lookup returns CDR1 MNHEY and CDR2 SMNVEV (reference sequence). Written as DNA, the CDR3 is TGTGCCAGCAGTTTGGGGACAGGGAGACTTAACTATGGCTACACCTTC. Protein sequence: CASSLGTGRLNYGYTF.

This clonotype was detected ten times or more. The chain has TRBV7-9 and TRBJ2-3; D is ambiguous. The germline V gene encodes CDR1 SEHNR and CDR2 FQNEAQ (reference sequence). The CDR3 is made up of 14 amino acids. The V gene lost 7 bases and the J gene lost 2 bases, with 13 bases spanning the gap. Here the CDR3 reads CASTDPRFTDTQYF. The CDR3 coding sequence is TGTGCCAGCACCGACCCTCGTTTCACAGATACGCAGTATTTT.

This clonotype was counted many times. CDR3 DNA: TGTGCCAGCAGCTCTAACAATCAGCCCCAGCATTTT. It is translated as CASSSNNQPQHF. The chain uses TRBV7-9 and TRBJ1-5; no definite D call. Trimming took 4 bases from V and 3 from J, leaving 4 bases between them. Per the germline V gene, CDR1 is SEHNR and CDR2 is FQNEAQ (reference sequence). The CDR3 extends over 12 amino acids.

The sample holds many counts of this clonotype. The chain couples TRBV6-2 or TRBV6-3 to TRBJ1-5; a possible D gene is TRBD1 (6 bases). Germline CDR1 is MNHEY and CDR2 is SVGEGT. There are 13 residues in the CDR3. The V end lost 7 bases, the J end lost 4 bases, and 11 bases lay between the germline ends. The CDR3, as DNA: TGTGCCAGCACCCCAGGGGCAAATCAGCCCCAGCATTTT. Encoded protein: CASTPGANQPQHF.

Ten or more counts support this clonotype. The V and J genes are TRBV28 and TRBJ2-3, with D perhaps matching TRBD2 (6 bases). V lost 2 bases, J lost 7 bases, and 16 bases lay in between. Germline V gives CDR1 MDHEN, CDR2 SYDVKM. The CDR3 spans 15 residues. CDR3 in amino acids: CASSLRTGRLNTQYF. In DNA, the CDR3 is TGTGCCAGCAGTTTAAGGACGGGGAGGCTAAATACGCAGTATTTT. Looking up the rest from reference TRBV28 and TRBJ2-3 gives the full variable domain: DVKVTQSSRYLVKRTGEKVFLECVQDMDHENMFWYRQDPGLGLRLIYFSYDVKMKEKGDIPEGYSVSREKKERFSLILESASTNQTSMYLCASSLRTGRLNTQYFGPGTRLTVL.

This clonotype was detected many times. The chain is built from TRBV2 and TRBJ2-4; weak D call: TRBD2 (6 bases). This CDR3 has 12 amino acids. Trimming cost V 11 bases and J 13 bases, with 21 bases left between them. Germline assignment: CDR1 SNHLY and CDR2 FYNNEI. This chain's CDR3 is CAGQVLRGEQYF. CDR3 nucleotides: TGTGCCGGTCAGGTTCTCCGCGGGGAACAGTACTTC.

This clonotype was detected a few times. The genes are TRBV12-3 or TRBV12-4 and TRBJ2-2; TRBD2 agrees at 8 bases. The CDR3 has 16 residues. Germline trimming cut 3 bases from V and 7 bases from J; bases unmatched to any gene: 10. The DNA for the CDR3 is TGTGCCAGCAGTTTTTCGGGGCGGGAGGAGTACGGGGAGCTGTTTTTT. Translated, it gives CASSFSGREEYGELFF.

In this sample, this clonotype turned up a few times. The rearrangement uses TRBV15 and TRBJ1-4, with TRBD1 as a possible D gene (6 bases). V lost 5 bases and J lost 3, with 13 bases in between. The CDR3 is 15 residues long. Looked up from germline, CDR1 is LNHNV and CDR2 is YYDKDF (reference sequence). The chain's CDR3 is CATSEAYRANEKLFF. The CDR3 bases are TGTGCCACCAGCGAGGCCTACAGGGCTAATGAAAAACTGTTTTTT. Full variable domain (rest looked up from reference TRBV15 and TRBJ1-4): DAMVIQNPRYQVTQFGKPVTLSCSQTLNHNVMYWYQQKSSQAPKLLFHYYDKDFNNEADTPDNFQSRRPNTSFCFLDIRSPGLGDTAMYLCATSEAYRANEKLFFGSGTQLSVL.

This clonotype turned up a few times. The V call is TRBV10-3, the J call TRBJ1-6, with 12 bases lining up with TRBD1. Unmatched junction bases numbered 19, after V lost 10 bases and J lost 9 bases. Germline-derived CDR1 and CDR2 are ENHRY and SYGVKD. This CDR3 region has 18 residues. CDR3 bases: TGTGCCACCTCCCTGGCCTACCGGGACAGGGGGCCAGGTTCACCCCTCCACTTT. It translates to CATSLAYRDRGPGSPLHF.

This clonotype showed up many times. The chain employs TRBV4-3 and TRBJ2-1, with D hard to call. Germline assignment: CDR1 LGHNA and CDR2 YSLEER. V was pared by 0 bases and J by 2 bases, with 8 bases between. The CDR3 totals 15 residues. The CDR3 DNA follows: TGCGCCAGCAGCCAAGAAAGGGCGGCCTACAATGAGCAGTTCTTC. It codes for CASSQERAAYNEQFF.

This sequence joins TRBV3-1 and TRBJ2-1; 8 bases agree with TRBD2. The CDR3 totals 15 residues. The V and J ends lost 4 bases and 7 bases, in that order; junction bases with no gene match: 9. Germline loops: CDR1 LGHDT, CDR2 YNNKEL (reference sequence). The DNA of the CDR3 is TGTGCCAGCAGCCCTTTCGGTAGCGGGACTAATGAGCAGTTCTTC. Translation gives CASSPFGSGTNEQFF.

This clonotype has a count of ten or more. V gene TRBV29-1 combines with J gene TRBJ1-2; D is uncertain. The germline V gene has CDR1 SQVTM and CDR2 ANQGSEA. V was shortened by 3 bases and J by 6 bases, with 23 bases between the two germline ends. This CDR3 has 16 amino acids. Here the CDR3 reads CSVDDVWTDRYHGYTF. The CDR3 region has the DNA TGCAGCGTTGATGATGTGTGGACGGACCGATACCATGGCTACACCTTC. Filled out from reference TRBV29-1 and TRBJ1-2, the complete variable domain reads SAVISQKPSRDICQRGTSLTIQCQVDSQVTMMFWYRQQPGQSLTLIATANQGSEATYESGFVIDKFPISRPNLTFSTLTVSNMSPEDSSIYLCSVDDVWTDRYHGYTFGSGTRLTVV.

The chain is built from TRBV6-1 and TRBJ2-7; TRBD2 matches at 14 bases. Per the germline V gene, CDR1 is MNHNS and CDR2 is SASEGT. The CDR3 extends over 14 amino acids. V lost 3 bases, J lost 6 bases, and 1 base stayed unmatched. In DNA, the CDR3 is TGTGCCAGCAGTGACGGACTAGCGGGAGGCGAGCAGTACTTC. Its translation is CASSDGLAGGEQYF.

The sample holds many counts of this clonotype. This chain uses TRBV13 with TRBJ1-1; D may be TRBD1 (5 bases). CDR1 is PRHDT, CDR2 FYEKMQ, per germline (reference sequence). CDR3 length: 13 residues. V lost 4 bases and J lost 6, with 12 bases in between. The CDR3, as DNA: TGTGCCAGCAGCTCCATCGGGGGGTCTGAAGCTTTCTTT. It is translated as CASSSIGGSEAFF.

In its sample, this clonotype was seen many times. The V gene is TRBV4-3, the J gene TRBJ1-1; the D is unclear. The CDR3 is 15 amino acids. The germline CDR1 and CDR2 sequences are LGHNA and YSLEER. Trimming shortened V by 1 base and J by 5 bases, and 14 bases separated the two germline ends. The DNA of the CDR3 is TGCGCCAGCAGCCAAGTAGGCCTTACGGGGACTGAAGCTTTCTTT. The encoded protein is CASSQVGLTGTEAFF.

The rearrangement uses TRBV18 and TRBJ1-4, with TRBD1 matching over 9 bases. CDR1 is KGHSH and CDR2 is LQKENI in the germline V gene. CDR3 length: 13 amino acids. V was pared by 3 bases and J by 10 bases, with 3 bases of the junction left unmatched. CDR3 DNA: TGTGCCAGCTCACCGGGACAGGGCGGAAAACTGTTTTTT. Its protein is CASSPGQGGKLFF.

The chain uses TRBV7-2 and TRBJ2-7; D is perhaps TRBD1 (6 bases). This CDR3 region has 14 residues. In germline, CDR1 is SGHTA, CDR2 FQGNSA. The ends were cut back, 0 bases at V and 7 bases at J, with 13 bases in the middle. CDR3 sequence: CASSLANRVYEQYF. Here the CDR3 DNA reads TGTGCCAGCAGCTTAGCGAACAGGGTGTATGAGCAGTACTTC.

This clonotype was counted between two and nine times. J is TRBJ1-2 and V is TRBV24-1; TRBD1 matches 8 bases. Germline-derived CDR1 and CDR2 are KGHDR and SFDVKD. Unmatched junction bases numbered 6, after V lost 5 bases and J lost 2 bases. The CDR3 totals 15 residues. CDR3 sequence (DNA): TGTGCCACCAGTGGTTTTGCAGGGGGCAACTATGGCTACACCTTC. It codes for CATSGFAGGNYGYTF.

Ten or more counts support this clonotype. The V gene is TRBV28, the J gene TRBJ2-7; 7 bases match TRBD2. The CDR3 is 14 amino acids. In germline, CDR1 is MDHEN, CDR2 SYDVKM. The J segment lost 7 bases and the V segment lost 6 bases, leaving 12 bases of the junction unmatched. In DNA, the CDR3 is TGTGCCAGCAGCCTCCGGGACTATTCTCTTGAGCAGTACTTC. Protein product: CASSLRDYSLEQYF. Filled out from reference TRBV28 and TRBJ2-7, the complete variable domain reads DVKVTQSSRYLVKRTGEKVFLECVQDMDHENMFWYRQDPGLGLRLIYFSYDVKMKEKGDIPEGYSVSREKKERFSLILESASTNQTSMYLCASSLRDYSLEQYFGPGTRLTVT.

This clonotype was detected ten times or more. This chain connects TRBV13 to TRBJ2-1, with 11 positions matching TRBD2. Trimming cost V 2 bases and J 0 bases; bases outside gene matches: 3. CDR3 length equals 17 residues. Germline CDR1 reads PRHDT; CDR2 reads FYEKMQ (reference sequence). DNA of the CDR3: TGTGCCAGCAGCTTACTGACTAGCGGGAACTCCTACAATGAGCAGTTCTTC. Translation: CASSLLTSGNSYNEQFF.

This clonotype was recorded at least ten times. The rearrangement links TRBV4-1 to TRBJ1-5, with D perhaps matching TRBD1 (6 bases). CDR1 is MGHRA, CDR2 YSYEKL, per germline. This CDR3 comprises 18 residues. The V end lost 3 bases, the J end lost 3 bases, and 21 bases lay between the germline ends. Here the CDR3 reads CASSQEGHREVDNQPQHF. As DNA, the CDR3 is TGCGCCAGCAGCCAGGAAGGTCACAGGGAGGTTGACAATCAGCCCCAGCATTTT.

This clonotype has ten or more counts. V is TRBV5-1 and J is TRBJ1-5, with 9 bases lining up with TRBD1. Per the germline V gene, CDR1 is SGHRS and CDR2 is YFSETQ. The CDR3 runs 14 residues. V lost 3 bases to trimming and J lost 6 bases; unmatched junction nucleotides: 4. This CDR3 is CASSSTGGGQPQHF. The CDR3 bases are TGCGCCAGCAGCTCGACAGGGGGAGGTCAGCCCCAGCATTTT. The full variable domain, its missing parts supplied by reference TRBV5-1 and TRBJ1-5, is KAGVTQTPRYLIKTRGQQVTLSCSPISGHRSVSWYQQTPGQGLQFLFEYFSETQRNKGNFPGRFSGRQFSNSRSEMNVSTLELGDSALYLCASSSTGGGQPQHFGDGTRLSIL.